This TCR beta chain emerged from a study of cytomegalovirus exposure and HLA in healthy donors listed by TCRdb under 2017. For context, the study as a whole: According to a later analysis, the approximately 120 validation repertoires were produced on the same platform as the roughly 700 repertoires of the first cohort. The study aimed to test whether cataloging public T cell receptors could reveal signatures of past pathogen exposure. In addition to the first cohort of around 670 subjects, a separate validation cohort of approximately 110 different subjects was used. High-throughput TCR immunosequencing, statistical association of individual TCRs with disease status, and machine learning were combined to predict cytomegalovirus infection status.

Concerning this clone itself: The target of this receptor is not known. Qualities for individual bases were not recorded, and no much larger clone is one base off.

The donors belonged to the validation cohort of about 120 subjects, which was separate from the roughly 680-subject first cohort. Paper-wide results and their limitations: Across donors, most TCR sequences were observed very rarely, whereas some public TCRs were present in many individuals. A total of about 150 TCR beta chains were listed by the study as associated with cytomegalovirus. The classifier was reported to diagnose cytomegalovirus status with high specificity and sensitivity in both the original and validation cohorts. Three of the identified cytomegalovirus-associated TCR beta chains were confirmed in vitro to be specific for cytomegalovirus antigens. Of the cluster scores, 85% to 95% were above 0 in a later analysis, which found that TCRs clustered in the first cohort also tended to co-occur in the approximately 130 validation repertoires. The authors suggested that the approach could potentially be extended to other disease states and immunological phenotypes. All 110 or so repertoires were used to score co-occurrence in the validation cohort in a later analysis, because that analysis had no HLA typing for the cohort.

Receptor amplification or capture employed the immunoSEQ multiplex PCR assay. The authors' pipeline ran thus. A statistical classification framework was developed to diagnose cytomegalovirus status using the catalog of TCR beta chain sequences. The immuneACCESS repertoire file appears here via TCRdb, limited to in-frame rearrangements. These files lack a portion of the clones; in checked studies, under half of the deficit traces to unresolved V genes, and the cause of the others is not known. The DNA was the basis for D and trimming; V, J and clone size are from that table. The sample table holds just under 150,000 clones, of which 87% were seen once. 4.5% to 5.5% of the sample comes from the top ten. This sequence originates from a man between 18 and 29 years old in good health and CMV-seropositive. Sequenced sample: PBMCs.

The CDR3 is CATTPEGGTDTQYF. The DNA sequence is TGTGCCACCACCCCCGAGGGGGGCACAGATACGCAGTATTTT. In this chain, TRBV28 is recombined with TRBJ2-3, and possibly TRBD1, on 6 matching bases. The CDR3 goes from the cysteine to the phenylalanine over 14 residues. The kept DNA is CDR3 alone, 42 bases in frame from the first base. V is clipped by 10 bases and J by 1 base, and the sequence between their germline boundaries is 15 bases long. CDR1 and CDR2 (MDHEN, SYDVKM) derive from the germline V gene.